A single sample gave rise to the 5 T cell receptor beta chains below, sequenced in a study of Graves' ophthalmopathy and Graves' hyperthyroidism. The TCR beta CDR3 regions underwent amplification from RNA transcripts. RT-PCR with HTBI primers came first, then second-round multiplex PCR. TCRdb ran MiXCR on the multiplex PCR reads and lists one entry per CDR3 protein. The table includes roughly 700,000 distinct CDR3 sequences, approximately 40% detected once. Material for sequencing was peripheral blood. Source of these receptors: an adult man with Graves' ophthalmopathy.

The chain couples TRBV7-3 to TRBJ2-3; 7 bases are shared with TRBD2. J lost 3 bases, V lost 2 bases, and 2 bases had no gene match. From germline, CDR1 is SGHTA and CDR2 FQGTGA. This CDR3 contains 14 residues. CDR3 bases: TGTGCCAGCAGCTTAGCGGGAGTAACAGATACGCAGTATTTT. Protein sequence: CASSLAGVTDTQYF.

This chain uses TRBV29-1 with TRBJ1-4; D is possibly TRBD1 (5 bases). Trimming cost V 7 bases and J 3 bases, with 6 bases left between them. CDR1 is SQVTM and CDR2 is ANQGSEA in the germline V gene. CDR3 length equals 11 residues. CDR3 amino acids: CSAGANEKLFF. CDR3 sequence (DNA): TGCAGCGCGGGGGCTAATGAAAAACTGTTTTTT.

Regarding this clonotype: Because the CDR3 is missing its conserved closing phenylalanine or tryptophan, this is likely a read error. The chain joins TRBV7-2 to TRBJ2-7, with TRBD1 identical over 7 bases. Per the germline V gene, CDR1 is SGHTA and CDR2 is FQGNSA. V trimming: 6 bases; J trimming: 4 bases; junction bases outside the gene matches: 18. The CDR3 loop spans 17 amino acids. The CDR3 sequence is CASRNHPGQNIPYEQYL. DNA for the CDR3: TGTGCCAGCAGGAACCACCCGGGACAGAATATACCTTACGAGCAGTACCTC.

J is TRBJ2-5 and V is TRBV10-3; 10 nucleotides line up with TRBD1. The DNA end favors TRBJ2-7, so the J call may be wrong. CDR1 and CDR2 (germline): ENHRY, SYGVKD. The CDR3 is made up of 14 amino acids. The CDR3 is CAGRAGTGDHEQYF. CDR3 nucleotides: TGTGCCGGCAGGGCCGGGACAGGGGACCACGAGCAGTACTTC.

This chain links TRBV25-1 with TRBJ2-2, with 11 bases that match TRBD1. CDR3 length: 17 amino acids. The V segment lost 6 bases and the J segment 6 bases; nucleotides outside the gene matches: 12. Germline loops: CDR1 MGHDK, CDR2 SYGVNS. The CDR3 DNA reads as TGTGCCAGCAGCTCTATAGGACAGGGGGCTTACGCCGGGGAGCTGTTTTTT. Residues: CASSSIGQGAYAGELFF.